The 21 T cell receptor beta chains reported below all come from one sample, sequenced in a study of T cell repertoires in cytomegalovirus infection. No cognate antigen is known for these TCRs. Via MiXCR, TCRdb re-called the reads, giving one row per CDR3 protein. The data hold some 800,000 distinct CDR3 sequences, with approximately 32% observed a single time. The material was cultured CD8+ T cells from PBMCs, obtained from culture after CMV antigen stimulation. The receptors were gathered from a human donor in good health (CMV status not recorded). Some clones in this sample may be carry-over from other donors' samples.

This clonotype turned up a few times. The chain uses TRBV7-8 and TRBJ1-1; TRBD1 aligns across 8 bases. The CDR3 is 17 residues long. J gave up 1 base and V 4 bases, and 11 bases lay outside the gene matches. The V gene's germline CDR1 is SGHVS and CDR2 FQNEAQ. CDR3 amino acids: CASSSGQGMLGNTEAFF. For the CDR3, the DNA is TGTGCCAGCAGCTCCGGACAGGGAATGTTGGGGAACACTGAAGCTTTCTTT.

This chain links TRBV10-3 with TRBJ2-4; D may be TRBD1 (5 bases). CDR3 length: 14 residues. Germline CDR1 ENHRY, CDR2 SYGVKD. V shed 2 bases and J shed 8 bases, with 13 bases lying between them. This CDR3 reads CAISEGQGWYIQYF. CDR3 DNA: TGTGCCATCAGTGAGGGGCAGGGTTGGTACATTCAGTACTTC.

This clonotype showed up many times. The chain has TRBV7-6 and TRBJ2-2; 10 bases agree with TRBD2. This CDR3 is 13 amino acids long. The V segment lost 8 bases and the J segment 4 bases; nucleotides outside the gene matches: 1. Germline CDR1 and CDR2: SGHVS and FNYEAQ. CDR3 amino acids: CASRLAGTGELFF. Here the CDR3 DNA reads TGTGCCAGCCGACTAGCGGGCACCGGGGAGCTGTTTTTT. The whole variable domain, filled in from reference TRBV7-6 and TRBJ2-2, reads GAGVSQSPRYKVTKRGQDVALRCDPISGHVSLYWYRQALGQGPEFLTYFNYEAQQDKSGLPNDRFSAERPEGSISTLTIQRTEQRDSAMYRCASRLAGTGELFFGEGSRLTVL.

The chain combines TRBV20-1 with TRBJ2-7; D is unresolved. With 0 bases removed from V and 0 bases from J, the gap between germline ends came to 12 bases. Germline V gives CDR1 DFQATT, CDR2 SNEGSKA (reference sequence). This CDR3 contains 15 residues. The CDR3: CSARDAAQSSYEQYV. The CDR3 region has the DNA TGCAGTGCTAGAGACGCAGCCCAGAGCTCCTACGAGCAGTACGTC.

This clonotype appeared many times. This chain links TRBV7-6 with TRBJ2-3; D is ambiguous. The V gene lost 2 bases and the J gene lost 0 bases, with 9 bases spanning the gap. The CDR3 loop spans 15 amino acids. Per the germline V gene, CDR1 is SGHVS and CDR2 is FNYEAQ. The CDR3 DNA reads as TGTGCCAGCAGCTTATTTGGACGGAGCACAGATACGCAGTATTTT. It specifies CASSLFGRSTDTQYF.

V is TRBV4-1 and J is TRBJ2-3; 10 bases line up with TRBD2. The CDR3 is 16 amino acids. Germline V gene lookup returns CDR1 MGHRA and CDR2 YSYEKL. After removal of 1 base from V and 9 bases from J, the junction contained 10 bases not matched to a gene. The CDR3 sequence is CASSQVSSGGLGTQYF. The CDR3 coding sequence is TGCGCCAGCAGCCAAGTCTCTAGCGGGGGCCTTGGGACGCAGTATTTT.

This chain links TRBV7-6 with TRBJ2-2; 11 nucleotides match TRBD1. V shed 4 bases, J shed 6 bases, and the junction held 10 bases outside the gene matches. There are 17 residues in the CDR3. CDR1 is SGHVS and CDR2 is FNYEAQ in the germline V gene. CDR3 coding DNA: TGTGCCAGCAGCTCGGACAGGGGGCTTCGGGTAGCCGGGGAGCTGTTTTTT. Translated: CASSSDRGLRVAGELFF.

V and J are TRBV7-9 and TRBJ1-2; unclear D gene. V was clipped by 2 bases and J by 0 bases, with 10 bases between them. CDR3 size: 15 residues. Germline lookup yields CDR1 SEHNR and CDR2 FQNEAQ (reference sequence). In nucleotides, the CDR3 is TGTGCCAGCAGCTTAAGGCCCGAAACTAACTATGGCTACACCTTC. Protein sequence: CASSLRPETNYGYTF.

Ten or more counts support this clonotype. As DNA, the CDR3 is TGTGCCAGCAGCTTAACCTCCGGTGGGACGGGGCTGGGCTACACCTTC. This encodes CASSLTSGGTGLGYTF. The chain is built from TRBV7-8 and TRBJ1-2; perhaps TRBD1 as D (5 bases). This CDR3 contains 16 residues. Germline lookup yields CDR1 SGHVS and CDR2 FQNEAQ. Trimming left V 2 bases short and J 8 bases short, with 21 bases between.

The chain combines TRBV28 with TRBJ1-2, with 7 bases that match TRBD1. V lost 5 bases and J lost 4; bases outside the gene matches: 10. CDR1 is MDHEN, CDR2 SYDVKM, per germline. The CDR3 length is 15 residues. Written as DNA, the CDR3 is TGTGCCAGCAGTCCCCCCGGACAGGCTCGCTATGGCTACACCTTC. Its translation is CASSPPGQARYGYTF.

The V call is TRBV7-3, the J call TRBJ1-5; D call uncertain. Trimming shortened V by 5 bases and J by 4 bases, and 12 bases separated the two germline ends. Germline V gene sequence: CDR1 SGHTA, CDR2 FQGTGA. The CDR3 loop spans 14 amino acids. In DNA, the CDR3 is TGTGCCAGCAGCCACTCCGGGCGAAATCAGCCCCAGCATTTT. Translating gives CASSHSGRNQPQHF.

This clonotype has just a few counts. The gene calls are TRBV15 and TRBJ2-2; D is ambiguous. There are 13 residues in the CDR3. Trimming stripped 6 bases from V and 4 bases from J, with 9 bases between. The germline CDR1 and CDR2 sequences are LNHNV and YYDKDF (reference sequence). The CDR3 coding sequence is TGTGCCACCAGACCAATCGGCACCGGGGAGCTGTTTTTT. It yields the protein CATRPIGTGELFF.

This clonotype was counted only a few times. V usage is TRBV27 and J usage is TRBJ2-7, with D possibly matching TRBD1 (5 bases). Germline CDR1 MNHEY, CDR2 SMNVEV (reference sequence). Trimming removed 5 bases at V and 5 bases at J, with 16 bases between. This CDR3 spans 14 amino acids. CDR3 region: CASSPLPGIHEQYF. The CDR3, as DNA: TGTGCCAGCAGTCCGCTTCCAGGGATCCACGAGCAGTACTTC.

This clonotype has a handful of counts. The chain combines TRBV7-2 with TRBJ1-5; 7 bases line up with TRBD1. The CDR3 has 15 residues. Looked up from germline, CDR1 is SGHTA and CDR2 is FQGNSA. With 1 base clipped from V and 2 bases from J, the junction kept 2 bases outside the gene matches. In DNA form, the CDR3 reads TGTGCCAGCAGCTTAGATAGGGGGCGCAATCAGCCCCAGCATTTT. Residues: CASSLDRGRNQPQHF.

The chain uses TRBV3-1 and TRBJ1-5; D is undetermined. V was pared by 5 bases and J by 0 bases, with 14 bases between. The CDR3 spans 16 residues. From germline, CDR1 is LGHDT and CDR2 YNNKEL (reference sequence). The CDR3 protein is CASSLGLQDSNQPQHF. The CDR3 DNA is TGTGCCAGCAGCTTAGGGCTGCAGGATAGCAATCAGCCCCAGCATTTT.

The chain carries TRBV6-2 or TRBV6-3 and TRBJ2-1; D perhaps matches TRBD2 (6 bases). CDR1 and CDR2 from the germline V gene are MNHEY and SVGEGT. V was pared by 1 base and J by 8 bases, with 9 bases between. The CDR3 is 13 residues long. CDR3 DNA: TGTGCCAGCAGTTACTTGTGGGGGGATGAGCAGTTCTTC. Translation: CASSYLWGDEQFF.

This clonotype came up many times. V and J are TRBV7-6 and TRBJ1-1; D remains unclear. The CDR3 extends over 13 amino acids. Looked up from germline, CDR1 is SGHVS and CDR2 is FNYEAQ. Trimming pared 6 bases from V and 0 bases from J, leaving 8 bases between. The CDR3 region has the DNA TGTGCCAGCAGTGATCGCTTGAACACTGAAGCTTTCTTT. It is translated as CASSDRLNTEAFF.

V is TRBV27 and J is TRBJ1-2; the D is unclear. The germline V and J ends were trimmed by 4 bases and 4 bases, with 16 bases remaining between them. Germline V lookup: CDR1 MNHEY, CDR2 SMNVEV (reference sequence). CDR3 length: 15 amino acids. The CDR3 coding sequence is TGTGCCAGCAGTTACACCGGGCCCCGCGGCTATGGCTACACCTTC. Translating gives CASSYTGPRGYGYTF.

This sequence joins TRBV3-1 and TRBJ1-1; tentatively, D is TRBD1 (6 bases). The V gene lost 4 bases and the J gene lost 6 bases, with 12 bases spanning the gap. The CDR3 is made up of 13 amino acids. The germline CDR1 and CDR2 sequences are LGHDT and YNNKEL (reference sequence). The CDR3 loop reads CASSLAGAPEAFF. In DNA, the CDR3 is TGTGCCAGCAGCCTAGCGGGGGCTCCTGAAGCTTTCTTT.

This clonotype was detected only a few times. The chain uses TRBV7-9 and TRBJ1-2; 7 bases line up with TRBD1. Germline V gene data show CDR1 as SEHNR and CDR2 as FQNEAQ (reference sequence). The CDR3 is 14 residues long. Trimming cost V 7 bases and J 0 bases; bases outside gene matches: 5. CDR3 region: CASTPGGANYGYTF. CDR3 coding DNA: TGTGCCAGCACCCCAGGGGGAGCTAACTATGGCTACACCTTC.

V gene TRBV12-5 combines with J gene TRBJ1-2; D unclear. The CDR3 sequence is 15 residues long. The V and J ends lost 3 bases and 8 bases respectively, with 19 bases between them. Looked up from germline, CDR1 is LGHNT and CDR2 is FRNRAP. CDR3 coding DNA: TGTGCTAGTGGTTTCTCGTCGGCAACCGGCGACGGCTACACCTTC. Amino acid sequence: CASGFSSATGDGYTF.